This TCR beta chain was identified during a study of blood T cell repertoires in COVID-19. Study information: T cells, B-cell-depleted T cells, or PBMCs provided the cDNA or gDNA that served as material.

Trimming removed 0 bases from V and 0 bases from J, with 7 bases in between. The CDR3 totals 15 residues. Germline values: CDR1 SGHRS, CDR2 YFSETQ. Original processing notes: From reference gene primer amplification, estimates of nucleated cell counts were derived. Some clones are missing from TCRdb's copy, which holds only in-frame ones; the method was immunoSEQ multiplex PCR. V, J and clone size reflect that table, while D and trimming were determined from the DNA. Of about 14,000 clones in the sample, roughly 75% are singletons; the top ten hold roughly 20%. The gene calls are TRBV5-1 and TRBJ2-1; D is undetermined. The clonotype comes from a boy between 2 and 15 years old with active or convalescent COVID-19. Source material: peripheral blood. This CDR3 is CASSLAPVSYNEQFF. CDR3 coding DNA: TGCGCCAGCAGCTTGGCGCCGGTCTCCTACAATGAGCAGTTCTTC.